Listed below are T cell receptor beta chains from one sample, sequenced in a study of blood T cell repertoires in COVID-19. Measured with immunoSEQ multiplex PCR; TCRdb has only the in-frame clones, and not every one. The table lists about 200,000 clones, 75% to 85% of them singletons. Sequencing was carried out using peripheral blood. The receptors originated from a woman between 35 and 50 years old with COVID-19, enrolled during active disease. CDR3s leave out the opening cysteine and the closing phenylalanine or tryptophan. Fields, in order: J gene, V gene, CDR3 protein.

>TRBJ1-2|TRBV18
ASSPFHSGTDTGLIYGYT
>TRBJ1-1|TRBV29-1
SVDRMPNTEAF
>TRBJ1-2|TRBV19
ASGIATSDGYT
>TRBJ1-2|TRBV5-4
ASSRTSGYGYT
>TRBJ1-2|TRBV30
AWSGQYYGYT
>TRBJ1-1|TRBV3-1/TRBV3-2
ASSHDRGSEAF
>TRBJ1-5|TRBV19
ASSGPTGGHQPQH
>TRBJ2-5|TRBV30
AWNPPASGTGTQY
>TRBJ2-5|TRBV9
ASSRGETQY
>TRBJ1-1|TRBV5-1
ASSLEQGLGAF
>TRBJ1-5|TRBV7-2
ASSLQGGSNQPQH
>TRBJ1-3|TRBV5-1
ASSETGSGNTIY
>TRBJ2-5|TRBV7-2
ASSLITVQSETQY
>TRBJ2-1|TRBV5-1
ASSKETGEPYNEQF
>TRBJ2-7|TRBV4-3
ASSHSGTGDSYEQY
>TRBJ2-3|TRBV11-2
ASSLGPTGGKTDTQY
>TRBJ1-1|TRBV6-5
ASRFISGEAF
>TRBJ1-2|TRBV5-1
ASSFGGGYT
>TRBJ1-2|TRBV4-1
ASSQETGEFYGYT
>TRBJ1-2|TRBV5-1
ASSPGSGVYGYT
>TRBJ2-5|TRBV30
AWTTGETQY
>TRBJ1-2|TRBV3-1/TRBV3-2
ASSQDPGGPLSGYT
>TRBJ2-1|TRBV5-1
ASSLGQGRVNEQF
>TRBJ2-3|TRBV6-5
ASRYGLGGLDTQY
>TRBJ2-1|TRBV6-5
ASRAGSYNEQF
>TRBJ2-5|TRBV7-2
ASRHYSEETQY
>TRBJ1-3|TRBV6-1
ASSDLADSGNTIY
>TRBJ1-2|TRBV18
ASSPGVGTYGYT
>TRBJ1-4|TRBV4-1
ASSQERQINEKLF
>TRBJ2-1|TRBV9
ASSVGSGGPLDNEQF
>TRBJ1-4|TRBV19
ASSKGSTGEKLF
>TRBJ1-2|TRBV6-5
ASSYSRGSGYGYT
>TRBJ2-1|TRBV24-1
ATSEGSGDSRYNEQF
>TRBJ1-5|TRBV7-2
ASSSTDGAVQPQH
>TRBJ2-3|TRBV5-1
ASSTDGGLGTDTQY
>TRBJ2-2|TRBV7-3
ASSPQPTGTGELF
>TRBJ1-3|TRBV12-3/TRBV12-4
ASSQGNTIY
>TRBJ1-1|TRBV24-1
ATRGAMGTEAF
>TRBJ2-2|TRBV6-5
ASVGGSRTGELF
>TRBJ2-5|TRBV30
AWKAGQGLETQY
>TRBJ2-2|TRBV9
ASGEAGKNTGELF
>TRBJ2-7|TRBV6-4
ASSDSTPDRGRHEQY
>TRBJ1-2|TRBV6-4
ASKAFGQTGGYT
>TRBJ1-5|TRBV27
ASRHREGQPQH
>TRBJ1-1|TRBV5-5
ASSSQGQIEAF
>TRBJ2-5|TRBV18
ASSPFGAVETQY
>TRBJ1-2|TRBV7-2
ASSFGQGVNYGYT
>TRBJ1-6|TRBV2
ASSGTGVKSPLH
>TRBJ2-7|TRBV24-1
ATIEGPDIFQY
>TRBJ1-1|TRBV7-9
ASSYTSRWRHTEAF
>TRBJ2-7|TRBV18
ASSSERTGGGY
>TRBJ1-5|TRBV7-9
ASILKPGRGNQPQH
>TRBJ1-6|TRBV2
ASSDDRYNSPLH
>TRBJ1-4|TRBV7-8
ASSATELNEKLF
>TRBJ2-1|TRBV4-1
ASRTGDNEQF